This T cell receptor (beta chain) was identified in a study of T cell responses to AZD1222 COVID-19 vaccine. Study-level points and caveats: Targeting of unmutated variant regions was reportedly seen in nearly half of spike-specific TCRs. There were mostly white British donors and more females than males, and clonal diversity was possibly underestimated.

Clones were read by immunoSEQ multiplex PCR, and TCRdb kept only the in-frame ones, dropping some. The data show 120,000 or so clones, with nearly 90% seen just once and 4% to 4.5% held by the top ten. Comment on this clone: Its specificity is unknown.

The receptor was isolated from an adult in good health. The input for sequencing was peripheral blood, taken on day 0 of AZD1222 vaccination.

The CDR3 protein is CASSQERTQYF. For the CDR3, the DNA is TGCGCCAGCAGCCAAGAACGGACCCAGTACTTC. V is TRBV4-1 and J is TRBJ2-5, with no clear D. This CDR3 spans 11 amino acids. The V gene's germline CDR1 is MGHRA and CDR2 YSYEKL. V was shortened by 0 bases and J by 7 bases, with 3 bases between the two germline ends.